This T cell receptor beta chain came from a study of Ad26.COV2.S vaccination and SARS-CoV-2 variants. Study details: A participant enrolled in the COV1001 Ad26.COV2.S trial arm provided the sample. Findings of the study overall: Researchers cautioned that TCR breadth and depth analyses may have underestimated total T cell responses.

Regarding this clone: Its antigen is undetermined.

Noted treatment: about 20 received Ad26.COV2.S at low or high dose, single or two shots; about 5 received placebo; per-sample allocation not given. Day 63 after the first vaccine or placebo injection was the time point for sampling. This Boston cohort included adults aged 18-55 years. Produced via immunoSEQ multiplex PCR; TCRdb's table is partial and in-frame only. The sample lists about 480,000 clones, around 90% occurring once. This CDR3 comprises 14 residues. Per the germline V gene, CDR1 is MDHEN and CDR2 is SYDVKM. Trimming shortened V by 3 bases and J by 4 bases, and 13 bases separated the two germline ends.

The TCR comes from a person aged 18 to 59 who received the Ad26.COV2.S COVID-19 vaccine or a placebo. The sample was peripheral blood, taken in a trial of Ad26.COV2.S vaccine versus placebo. The chain carries TRBV28 and TRBJ2-7; TRBD2 might be the D (6 bases). Here the CDR3 DNA reads TGTGCCAGCAGTTTGGGCAGACGGGGGTACGAGCAGTACTTC. Translated, it gives CASSLGRRGYEQYF.